The 12 T cell receptor beta chains reported below all come from one sample, sequenced in a study of blood T cell repertoires in COVID-19. Clones were read by immunoSEQ multiplex PCR, and TCRdb kept only the in-frame ones, dropping some. The sample includes hundreds of thousands of clones, 82% of them seen just once. The specimen sequenced was PBMCs or T cells enriched from blood (not recorded which). Receptors originate from a man aged 35-49 years who had been exposed to COVID-19.

V is TRBV20-1 and J is TRBJ2-5; D remains ambiguous. CDR3 length: 11 amino acids. Per the germline V gene, CDR1 is DFQATT and CDR2 is SNEGSKA (reference sequence). The germline V and J ends were trimmed by 5 bases and 3 bases, with 7 bases remaining between them. CDR3 in DNA: TGCAGTGCTTATAGCAAAGAGACCCAGTACTTC. Residues: CSAYSKETQYF.

This clone is a singleton in its sample. V and J are TRBV6-2 or TRBV6-3 and TRBJ2-3; 7 bases line up with TRBD2. The CDR3 has 15 residues. In germline, CDR1 is MNHEY, CDR2 SVGEGT. V was pared by 0 bases and J by 2 bases, with 2 bases of the junction left unmatched. CDR3 residues: CASSYSTSDTDTQYF. Here the CDR3 DNA reads TGTGCCAGCAGTTACTCAACTAGCGACACAGATACGCAGTATTTT.

The chain recombines TRBV7-9 with TRBJ2-7; the D gene is possibly TRBD1 (5 bases). Between the trimmed V and J ends, which lost 5 bases and 6 bases, there was a span of 20 bases. Germline loops: CDR1 SEHNR, CDR2 FQNEAQ (reference sequence). There are 15 residues in the CDR3. CDR3 in DNA: TGTGCCAGCAGCGGCCCAGGGATCTCTCTTGGCGAGCAGTACTTC. This gives the protein CASSGPGISLGEQYF.

This chain uses TRBV2 with TRBJ2-2; 10 bases map to TRBD2. CDR1 is SNHLY, CDR2 FYNNEI, per germline. V shed 8 bases, J shed 2 bases, and the junction held 2 bases outside the gene matches. The CDR3 runs to 14 residues. The CDR3: CASVAGGNTGELFF. DNA of the CDR3: TGTGCCAGCGTAGCGGGGGGAAACACCGGGGAGCTGTTTTTT.

The chain employs TRBV18 and TRBJ1-2, with 7 bases matching TRBD1. With V trimmed by 3 bases and J by 4 bases, 8 bases remained unmatched. This CDR3 spans 15 amino acids. CDR1 and CDR2 from the germline V gene are KGHSH and LQKENI. The CDR3 DNA is TGTGCCAGCTCACCCGACAGGGCAAACCCCTATGGCTACACCTTC. Translating it yields CASSPDRANPYGYTF.

The chain employs TRBV29-1 and TRBJ2-2, with a possible D match to TRBD2 (5 bases). The CDR3 has 11 residues. Germline V gene data show CDR1 as SQVTM and CDR2 as ANQGSEA. Trimming stripped 4 bases from V and 6 bases from J, with 6 bases between. The CDR3 region is CSVVRAGELFF. The CDR3 DNA reads as TGCAGCGTTGTGCGGGCCGGGGAGCTGTTTTTT.

The genes are TRBV5-4 and TRBJ1-6; maybe TRBD1 (5 bases). Looked up from germline, CDR1 is SGHNT and CDR2 is YYREEE (reference sequence). Trimming removed 4 bases at V and 5 bases at J, with 13 bases between. This CDR3 has 15 amino acids. The CDR3 DNA sequence: TGTGCCAGCAGCCCCCGGGGGGGTGATAATTCACCCCTCCACTTT. As protein: CASSPRGGDNSPLHF.

This clone was counted between two and nine times. V and J are TRBV5-5 and TRBJ1-2, with no clear D. CDR1 and CDR2 from the germline V gene are SGHKS and YYEKEE (reference sequence). This CDR3 contains 14 residues. V lost 2 bases and J 0 bases, leaving 8 bases between the germline ends. CDR3 sequence: CASSFNRANYGYTF. As DNA, the CDR3 is TGTGCCAGCAGCTTTAACAGAGCTAACTATGGCTACACCTTC.

The chain couples TRBV7-9 to TRBJ1-2; D remains ambiguous. The germline V gene encodes CDR1 SEHNR and CDR2 FQNEAQ (reference sequence). Trimming cost V 5 bases and J 6 bases, with 19 bases left between them. The CDR3 has 15 residues. DNA of the CDR3: TGTGCCAGCAGCCCCCAAGCCCGAGGGAGTGATGGCTACACCTTC. Translating gives CASSPQARGSDGYTF.

V and J are TRBV11-2 and TRBJ1-1, with 7 bases identical to TRBD1. With V trimmed by 5 bases and J by 3 bases, 3 bases remained unmatched. Germline loops: CDR1 SGHAT, CDR2 FQNNGV. This CDR3 has 13 residues. CDR3 in amino acids: CASSRQGDTEAFF. Here the CDR3 DNA reads TGTGCCAGCAGCCGGCAGGGGGACACTGAAGCTTTCTTT.

The chain recombines TRBV5-6 with TRBJ1-2; possibly TRBD1 for D (6 bases). V lost 2 bases and J 7 bases, leaving 15 bases between the germline ends. Germline CDR1 reads SGHDT; CDR2 reads YYEEEE. The CDR3 covers 14 residues. CDR3 DNA: TGTGCCAGCAGCTTACCCGGGACACCCGTTGGCTACACCTTC. Its protein is CASSLPGTPVGYTF.

This clone was detected only a few times. The chain couples TRBV7-9 to TRBJ2-5, with 10 bases identical to TRBD1. V trimming: 1 base; J trimming: 4 bases; junction bases outside the gene matches: 6. CDR1 is SEHNR, CDR2 FQNEAQ, per germline (reference sequence). The CDR3 is 16 residues long. CDR3 protein: CASSLVGTGERETQYF. As DNA, the CDR3 is TGTGCCAGCAGCTTAGTTGGGACAGGGGAACGAGAGACCCAGTACTTC.